Sequencing of this T cell receptor beta chain was carried out in a study of blood T cell repertoires in COVID-19. About the research overall: Samples came from the United States, Italy and Spain, spanning acute and convalescent COVID-19.

Germline V CDR1 and CDR2: LGHNA, YSLEER. The CDR3 is 15 residues long. V shed 7 bases, J shed 4 bases, and the junction held 10 bases outside the gene matches. In the study's own analysis: Amplification with reference gene primers provided the estimates of nucleated cell counts. The repertoire was sequenced with immunoSEQ multiplex PCR; TCRdb's copy has only in-frame clones and lacks some. The V and J calls and clone size were taken over from that table, and D and trimming were inferred from the DNA. The table lists some 320,000 clones, more than 85% of them singletons, with 3.9% in the top ten. The source is a woman in her twenties or thirties who had been exposed to COVID-19. The rearrangement joins TRBV4-3 to TRBJ1-2, with 9 bases matching TRBD1. Sequencing was performed on PBMCs or T cells enriched from blood (not recorded which). CDR3 amino acids: CASKSADRGTYGYTF. CDR3 bases: TGCGCCAGCAAGTCGGCGGACAGGGGAACCTATGGCTACACCTTC.